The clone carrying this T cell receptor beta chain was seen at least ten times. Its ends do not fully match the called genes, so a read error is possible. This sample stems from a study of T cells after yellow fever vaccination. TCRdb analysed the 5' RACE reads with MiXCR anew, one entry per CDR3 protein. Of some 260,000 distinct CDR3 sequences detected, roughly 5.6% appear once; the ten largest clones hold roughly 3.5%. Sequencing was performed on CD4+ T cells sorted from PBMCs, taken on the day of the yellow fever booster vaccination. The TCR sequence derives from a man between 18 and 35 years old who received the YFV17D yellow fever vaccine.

CDR3 in amino acids: CASRSGRFSQIENF. The CDR3 bases are TGTGCCTCCCGTTCGGGGCGTTTCTCTCAGATTGAGAATTTT. The gene calls are TRBV6-5 and TRBJ2-3; perhaps D is TRBD1 or TRBD2 (5 bases each). This CDR3 contains 14 residues. Germline lookup yields CDR1 MNHEY and CDR2 SVGAGI.